Listed here are 18 T cell receptor beta chains from one sample, sequenced in a study of cytomegalovirus exposure and HLA in healthy donors (dated by TCRdb to 2015 to 2018). Receptor amplification or capture employed the immunoSEQ multiplex PCR assay. For the multiplex PCR, a mixture combining 60 forward primers for TCR Vbeta segments and 13 reverse primers for TCR Jbeta segments was used. In TCRdb, the immuneACCESS table is reduced to in-frame sequences with V and J assigned. These tables do not hold every clone; where another copy was compared, an unresolved V gene accounts for under half, and the others remain unexplained. The table for this sample records more than 95,000 clones. Approximately 2.6% of the sample rests with the top ten. The sample consisted of PBMCs. Source of these receptors: a man aged 30 to 39 in good health and CMV-seronegative.

In DNA, the CDR3 is TGCAGCGTACCTGGGGGGGGACAAGAGACCCAGTACTTC. Its translation: CSVPGGGQETQYF. This chain links TRBV29-1 with TRBJ2-5; 7 positions agree with TRBD2. V shed 6 bases, J shed 2 bases, and the junction held 6 bases outside the gene matches. Germline CDR1 is SQVTM and CDR2 is ANQGSEA. CDR3 length equals 13 residues. Using reference TRBV29-1 and TRBJ2-5 for the parts outside the CDR3, the full variable domain is SAVISQKPSRDICQRGTSLTIQCQVDSQVTMMFWYRQQPGQSLTLIATANQGSEATYESGFVIDKFPISRPNLTFSTLTVSNMSPEDSSIYLCSVPGGGQETQYFGPGTRLLVL.

The chain links TRBV5-1 to TRBJ2-1; perhaps TRBD2 as D (6 bases). V lost 0 bases, J lost 2 bases, and 12 bases lay in between. Germline V gives CDR1 SGHRS, CDR2 YFSETQ. This CDR3 comprises 16 residues. CDR3 residues: CASSLGPSDAYNEQFF. In nucleotides, the CDR3 is TGCGCCAGCAGCTTGGGCCCTAGCGACGCCTACAATGAGCAGTTCTTC.

This chain uses TRBV14 with TRBJ2-3, with a possible D match to TRBD1 (6 bases). V was pared by 3 bases and J by 3 bases, with 16 bases between. The length of the CDR3 is 16 residues. The germline gives CDR1 SGHDN, CDR2 FVKESK. The CDR3 bases are TGTGCCAGCAGCCACTACCCAGGGCAGGGGACAGATACGCAGTATTTT. This codes for CASSHYPGQGTDTQYF.

The rearrangement uses TRBV15 and TRBJ2-7; 12 bases align to TRBD2. Germline-derived CDR1 and CDR2 are LNHNV and YYDKDF (reference sequence). The ends lost 3 bases at V and 4 bases at J; junction bases unmatched: 1. This CDR3 region has 14 residues. CDR3 residues: CATSRTSGSYEQYF. The CDR3 DNA reads TGTGCCACCAGCAGGACTAGCGGGAGTTACGAGCAGTACTTC.

V usage is TRBV7-8 and J usage is TRBJ2-5; possibly TRBD1 for D (6 bases). Germline V CDR1 and CDR2: SGHVS, FQNEAQ. The CDR3 sequence is 16 residues long. Trimming pared 6 bases from V and 1 base from J, leaving 18 bases between. The CDR3 loop is CASRHHRVWSQETQYF. The CDR3 bases are TGTGCCAGCAGACACCACAGGGTTTGGTCCCAAGAGACCCAGTACTTC.

CDR3 sequence: CACRMIGSYEQYF. DNA for the CDR3: TGTGCCTGTCGAATGATCGGTTCCTACGAGCAGTACTTC. V usage is TRBV30 and J usage is TRBJ2-7, with no clear D. The CDR3 covers 13 residues. V lost 6 bases and J lost 1, with 13 bases in between. CDR1 is GTSNPN, CDR2 SVGIG, per germline (reference sequence).

The J gene is TRBJ2-1, the V gene TRBV4-2; TRBD1 might be the D (5 bases). In germline, CDR1 is LGHNA, CDR2 YNFKEQ. The CDR3 is 13 amino acids. Trimming left V 5 bases short and J 3 bases short, with 8 bases between. The CDR3 here is CASSLDSYNEQFF. The DNA of the CDR3 is TGTGCCAGCAGCTTAGACAGCTACAATGAGCAGTTCTTC.

The chain couples TRBV4-1 to TRBJ2-7; D gene uncertain. This CDR3 contains 16 residues. Germline-derived CDR1 and CDR2 are MGHRA and YSYEKL. Trimming took off 0 bases at V and 2 bases at J, with 14 bases between the two ends. The CDR3 bases are TGCGCCAGCAGCCAAGATTGGTCGAACGGAGCCTACGAGCAGTACTTC. Encoded protein: CASSQDWSNGAYEQYF.

V gene TRBV6-1 combines with J gene TRBJ2-7; possible D gene TRBD2, 5 bases. CDR1 and CDR2 (germline): MNHNS, SASEGT. This CDR3 is built from 14 residues. Trimming took off 5 bases at V and 4 bases at J, with 15 bases between the two ends. The CDR3 reads CASSSGSYGYEQYF. The DNA for the CDR3 is TGTGCCAGCAGTTCGGGATCCTACGGGTACGAGCAGTACTTC.

The chain combines TRBV5-6 with TRBJ2-3; perhaps TRBD1 as D (6 bases). Germline assignment: CDR1 SGHDT and CDR2 YYEEEE. This CDR3 has 15 amino acids. Trimming stripped 3 bases from V and 1 base from J, with 12 bases between. CDR3 in DNA: TGTGCCAGCAGCTCCAGGGGATTCGGCACAGATACGCAGTATTTT. Residues: CASSSRGFGTDTQYF.

This chain connects TRBV10-3 to TRBJ1-2; TRBD1 aligns across 7 bases. Germline CDR1 and CDR2: ENHRY and SYGVKD. The trim removed 4 bases at V and 6 bases at J, leaving 5 bases unmatched. The CDR3 consists of 13 residues. The CDR3 reads CAISVGTDHGYTF. For the CDR3, the DNA is TGTGCCATCAGTGTCGGGACAGATCATGGCTACACCTTC.

The chain recombines TRBV28 with TRBJ1-1; 7 bases are shared with TRBD1. Losses at the gene ends were 3 bases for V and 4 bases for J; bases not matched to a gene: 2. The germline V gene encodes CDR1 MDHEN and CDR2 SYDVKM. The CDR3 loop spans 13 amino acids. The CDR3 here is CASSLTGFTEAFF. The CDR3 bases are TGTGCCAGCAGTTTGACAGGGTTCACTGAAGCTTTCTTT.

The chain couples TRBV4-1 to TRBJ2-1; 8 positions agree with TRBD2. Unmatched junction bases numbered 11, after V lost 0 bases and J lost 7 bases. Germline CDR1 is MGHRA and CDR2 is YSYEKL. The CDR3 sequence is 17 residues long. The CDR3 DNA sequence: TGCGCCAGCAGCCAAGAAGGCCTAGCGGGTGAGGGGAATGAGCAGTTCTTC. As protein: CASSQEGLAGEGNEQFF.

Regarding this clone: An end of the junction does not agree with germline; a read error may underlie this. The chain uses TRBV6-5 and TRBJ1-2, with D uncertain. There are 15 residues in the CDR3. Germline V gene data show CDR1 as MNHEY and CDR2 as SVGAGI. In DNA form, the CDR3 reads TGTACCAGCAGTTACTCGAGAGGGCTAGGCTATGGCTACACCTTC. It translates to CTSSYSRGLGYGYTF.

This rearrangement joins TRBV2 to TRBJ1-1; a weak D match, TRBD1 (5 bases). Trimming took off 6 bases at V and 5 bases at J, with 16 bases between the two ends. From germline, CDR1 is SNHLY and CDR2 FYNNEI. The CDR3 is 14 amino acids. The CDR3 loop is CASSQLEGLTEAFF. The DNA of the CDR3 is TGTGCCAGCAGCCAACTGGAGGGGTTAACTGAAGCTTTCTTT.

J is TRBJ1-5 and V is TRBV19, with unresolved D. From germline, CDR1 is LNHDA and CDR2 SQIVND (reference sequence). The germline V and J ends were trimmed by 0 bases and 2 bases, with 17 bases remaining between them. The CDR3 contains 18 residues. The CDR3 spells CASSIDLGSHSGNQPQHF. As DNA, the CDR3 is TGTGCCAGTAGTATAGATCTCGGGTCTCACTCAGGCAATCAGCCCCAGCATTTT.

The chain's CDR3 is CASSWVAGGPYNEQFF. The CDR3 nucleotides read TGTGCCAGCAGCTGGGTGGCGGGAGGGCCCTACAATGAGCAGTTCTTC. This sequence joins TRBV7-9 and TRBJ2-1; 9 bases map to TRBD2. The junction had 6 bases not matched to a gene; V was cut back by 4 bases and J by 2 bases. Germline CDR1 reads SEHNR; CDR2 reads FQNEAQ (reference sequence). The CDR3 covers 16 residues.

The CDR3: CASSSRRGSGNSGANVLTF. The CDR3 bases are TGTGCCAGCAGTTCCCGGCGGGGGAGCGGTAACTCTGGGGCCAACGTCCTGACTTTC. The chain carries TRBV28 and TRBJ2-6; 7 bases are shared with TRBD2. Germline lookup yields CDR1 MDHEN and CDR2 SYDVKM. Trimming removed 4 bases from V and 0 bases from J; junction bases left unmatched: 12. CDR3 length: 19 residues.